Detailed here is one T cell receptor beta chain. What it recognizes is unknown. MiXCR was run by TCRdb on the 5' RACE reads, yielding one entry per CDR3 protein. The table shows tens of thousands of distinct CDR3 sequences, with approximately 8.9% occurring only once. This specimen comes from a study of CD8 T cells in ankylosing spondylitis. This CDR3 spans 16 amino acids. Germline V gene sequence: CDR1 SGHAT, CDR2 FQDESV (reference sequence). V shed 1 base and J shed 7 bases, with 19 bases lying between them. Whole-study findings and limits: Within matched ankylosing spondylitis synovial fluid, disease-linked clones were reportedly significantly enriched. The study identified a TCR beta motif of fewer than 10 highly homologous variants that appeared characteristic of ankylosing spondylitis blood.

The material sequenced was blood, either unsorted or a sorted T cell fraction (not recorded which). The receptor was isolated from a male donor with ankylosing spondylitis. V gene TRBV11-1 combines with J gene TRBJ1-1; D remains unclear. CDR3 sequence reads: CASSLGFSEGSDEAFF. The CDR3, as DNA: TGTGCCAGCAGCTTAGGGTTCTCCGAAGGCTCCGATGAAGCTTTCTTT.